The 25 T cell receptor beta chains below come from one sample, sequenced in a study of blood T cell repertoires in COVID-19. The table came from immunoSEQ multiplex PCR; TCRdb's copy has only in-frame clones and leaves some out. There are 300,000 to 400,000 clones in the sample; about nine tenths occur only once, and just over 9.5% lies in the top ten. The source material was peripheral blood. Every receptor here comes from a man between 25 and 39 years old with COVID-19, enrolled during active disease.

The rearrangement joins TRBV15 to TRBJ2-7; 8 bases are shared with TRBD1. Germline V lookup: CDR1 LNHNV, CDR2 YYDKDF (reference sequence). The V and J ends lost 5 bases and 0 bases, in that order; junction bases with no gene match: 12. This CDR3 has 17 amino acids. The CDR3 here is CATSPMGHRGISYEQYF. CDR3 DNA sequence: TGTGCCACCAGCCCCATGGGCCACAGGGGGATCTCCTACGAGCAGTACTTC.

The chain uses TRBV4-2 and TRBJ2-7, with 7 bases lining up with TRBD2. Germline assignment: CDR1 LGHNA and CDR2 YNFKEQ. The V gene end was trimmed by 1 base and the J gene end by 2 bases; junction bases not matched to a gene: 2. The CDR3 sequence is 14 residues long. The CDR3 DNA follows: TGTGCCAGCAGCCAAGGGGGGGGAACCTACGAGCAGTACTTC. Protein: CASSQGGGTYEQYF.

This clone has only one observation. The V and J genes are TRBV7-9 and TRBJ1-1; D gene ambiguous. Trimming cost V 4 bases and J 4 bases, with 13 bases left between them. The CDR3 contains 14 residues. From germline, CDR1 is SEHNR and CDR2 FQNEAQ (reference sequence). The CDR3 loop is CASSSYGEGTEAFF. The CDR3 bases are TGTGCCAGCAGCTCCTACGGGGAGGGCACTGAAGCTTTCTTT. The full variable domain, its missing parts supplied by reference TRBV7-9 and TRBJ1-1, is DTGVSQNPRHKITKRGQNVTFRCDPISEHNRLYWYRQTLGQGPEFLTYFQNEAQLEKSRLLSDRFSAERPKGSFSTLEIQRTEQGDSAMYLCASSSYGEGTEAFFGQGTRLTVV.

As for this clone: The same CDR3 can be traced to other DNA sequences in this sample. The V gene is TRBV6-5, the J gene TRBJ2-7; 8 bases match TRBD1. CDR1 and CDR2 from the germline V gene are MNHEY and SVGAGI. The CDR3 is 14 residues long. V trimming: 6 bases; J trimming: 3 bases; junction bases outside the gene matches: 7. CDR3 coding DNA: TGTGCCAGCAGGAGAGGACAGGGTAGCTACGAGCAGTACTTC. Amino acids: CASRRGQGSYEQYF.

The rearrangement uses TRBV2 and TRBJ1-6, with TRBD1 matching 7 bases. CDR3 length: 15 residues. Per the germline V gene, CDR1 is SNHLY and CDR2 is FYNNEI. J was trimmed by 5 bases and V by 6 bases; bases with no gene match: 7. The CDR3 loop reads CASRTGEVDNSPLHF. The CDR3 DNA sequence: TGTGCCAGCAGAACAGGGGAGGTAGATAATTCACCCCTCCACTTT.

V usage is TRBV24-1 and J usage is TRBJ2-1, with 8 bases identical to TRBD1. Germline loops: CDR1 KGHDR, CDR2 SFDVKD. CDR3 size: 14 residues. With V trimmed by 9 bases and J by 4 bases, 7 bases remained unmatched. CDR3 region: CATSGTGAYNEQFF. The DNA for the CDR3 is TGTGCCACCTCTGGGACAGGTGCTTACAATGAGCAGTTCTTC.

The rearrangement uses TRBV24-1 and TRBJ1-1, with 7 bases fitting TRBD1. Per the germline V gene, CDR1 is KGHDR and CDR2 is SFDVKD. The CDR3 has 13 residues. Unmatched junction bases numbered 7, after V lost 8 bases and J lost 5 bases. DNA for the CDR3: TGTGCCACCAAAGGACAGGAGGGGACTGAAGCTTTCTTT. It encodes CATKGQEGTEAFF.

The chain uses TRBV2 and TRBJ2-1; 9 bases fit TRBD2. The CDR3 consists of 13 residues. In germline, CDR1 is SNHLY, CDR2 FYNNEI. Trimming at V came to 7 bases and at J to 7 bases, leaving 5 bases not matched to a gene. For the CDR3, the DNA is TGTGCCAGCACTGTGACTAGCGGAAATGAGCAGTTCTTC. It codes for CASTVTSGNEQFF.

The gene calls are TRBV5-1 and TRBJ2-1, with 10 bases that match TRBD2. The germline V gene encodes CDR1 SGHRS and CDR2 YFSETQ. Trimming took 4 bases from V and 5 from J; bases not matched to a gene: 9. CDR3 length: 16 residues. This CDR3 is CASSALAGNLNNEQFF. The CDR3 DNA sequence: TGCGCCAGCAGCGCACTAGCGGGGAACCTAAACAATGAGCAGTTCTTC.

In this sample, this clone turned up once. The rearrangement uses TRBV24-1 and TRBJ2-3, with D possibly matching TRBD1 (6 bases). The V end lost 7 bases, the J end lost 4 bases, and 11 bases lay between the germline ends. The CDR3 runs 13 residues. Germline loops: CDR1 KGHDR, CDR2 SFDVKD. CDR3 amino acids: CATSRGAADTQYF. CDR3 DNA sequence: TGTGCCACCAGCAGGGGCGCCGCAGATACGCAGTATTTT.

This clone was seen only once. The rearrangement uses TRBV6-4 and TRBJ2-1; TRBD2 matches at 8 bases. CDR1 is MRHNA and CDR2 is SNTAGT in the germline V gene. V dropped 10 bases and J dropped 1; count of bases not matched to a gene: 9. The CDR3 runs to 15 residues. CDR3 DNA sequence: TGTGCCACCTCGGCTAGCGGGCTATCCTACAATGAGCAGTTCTTC. It translates to CATSASGLSYNEQFF.

J is TRBJ2-4 and V is TRBV5-1; 8 bases match TRBD2. Germline V gene data show CDR1 as SGHRS and CDR2 as YFSETQ. Germline trimming cut 2 bases from V and 4 bases from J; bases unmatched to any gene: 2. This CDR3 comprises 14 residues. The CDR3 DNA is TGCGCCAGCAGCTTAAGCGGGGGTAAAAACATTCAGTACTTC. Protein sequence: CASSLSGGKNIQYF.

V is TRBV5-8 and J is TRBJ2-5, with a tentative D call TRBD1 (5 bases). In germline, CDR1 is SGHTS, CDR2 YDEGEE. The length of the CDR3 is 19 residues. The V end lost 0 bases, the J end lost 1 base, and 22 bases lay between the germline ends. The CDR3 nucleotides are TGTGCCAGCAGCTTGGGTATATCAACAGGCGGAATAATCCAAGAGACCCAGTACTTC. Translation: CASSLGISTGGIIQETQYF.

The rearrangement joins TRBV7-9 to TRBJ1-2, with D possibly matching TRBD1 (5 bases). The CDR3 is 14 amino acids. Trimming took off 8 bases at V and 5 bases at J, with 18 bases between the two ends. Per germline, CDR1 SEHNR and CDR2 FQNEAQ (reference sequence). For the CDR3, the DNA is TGTGCCAGCCTGGACACTAAAGATGCTTATGGCTACACCTTC. Translation gives CASLDTKDAYGYTF.

The chain carries TRBV29-1 and TRBJ2-2; TRBD2 matches 13 bases. The CDR3 loop spans 17 amino acids. With V trimmed by 5 bases and J by 1 base, 7 bases remained unmatched. CDR1 is SQVTM and CDR2 is ANQGSEA in the germline V gene. The CDR3 reads CSVITRTSGGNTGELFF. The CDR3 region has the DNA TGCAGCGTTATTACCCGGACTAGCGGGGGGAACACCGGGGAGCTGTTTTTT.

There are a few counts of this clone. The V call is TRBV2, the J call TRBJ1-2; D remains ambiguous. The germline V gene has CDR1 SNHLY and CDR2 FYNNEI. The CDR3 is made up of 13 amino acids. The germline V and J ends were trimmed by 3 bases and 4 bases, with 9 bases remaining between them. The CDR3 DNA reads as TGTGCCAGCAGTGAGAGGGAGTTCTATGGCTACACCTTC. It yields the protein CASSEREFYGYTF.

The chain carries TRBV7-2 and TRBJ2-7, with 7 bases fitting TRBD2. J lost 2 bases, V lost 5 bases, and 6 bases had no gene match. This CDR3 is built from 14 residues. Germline V gene sequence: CDR1 SGHTA, CDR2 FQGNSA. This chain's CDR3 is CASSLGLVTYEQYF. CDR3 DNA: TGTGCCAGCAGCCTAGGACTAGTGACCTACGAGCAGTACTTC.

The chain recombines TRBV10-3 with TRBJ2-3; TRBD1 matches 10 bases. The trim removed 7 bases at V and 4 bases at J, leaving 8 bases unmatched. Germline CDR1 reads ENHRY; CDR2 reads SYGVKD. The CDR3 sequence is 15 residues long. The CDR3 nucleotides are TGTGCCATCAAACCGGGACAGGGGATCGCAGATACGCAGTATTTT. Translating it yields CAIKPGQGIADTQYF.

The rearrangement uses TRBV7-8 and TRBJ2-7; 14 bases agree with TRBD2. V shed 5 bases, J shed 1 base, and the junction held 13 bases outside the gene matches. Per the germline V gene, CDR1 is SGHVS and CDR2 is FQNEAQ. The CDR3 is 19 residues long. The CDR3 region has the DNA TGTGCCAGCAGCCCACGTCCCGGGACTAGCGGGAGAATGTCCTACGAGCAGTACTTC. Translation gives CASSPRPGTSGRMSYEQYF.

J is TRBJ1-1 and V is TRBV4-3; 8 nucleotides agree with TRBD1. CDR3 length equals 13 residues. Germline loops: CDR1 LGHNA, CDR2 YSLEER. V dropped 4 bases and J dropped 5; count of bases not matched to a gene: 3. The CDR3 region is CASSPRGRTEAFF. CDR3 DNA: TGCGCCAGCAGCCCCAGGGGGCGAACTGAAGCTTTCTTT.

The V and J genes are TRBV20-1 and TRBJ2-3; TRBD2 matches 16 bases. CDR3 length equals 19 residues. Germline CDR1 and CDR2: DFQATT and SNEGSKA (reference sequence). The J segment lost 0 bases and the V segment lost 3 bases, leaving 9 bases of the junction unmatched. The CDR3 region has the DNA TGCAGTGCTAGTCCCACGGGACTAGCGGGGGGGCTGAGCACAGATACGCAGTATTTT. It specifies CSASPTGLAGGLSTDTQYF.

V usage is TRBV30 and J usage is TRBJ2-1; D may be TRBD1 (6 bases). This CDR3 is built from 14 residues. Trimming shortened V by 7 bases and J by 6 bases, and 19 bases separated the two germline ends. CDR1 and CDR2 (germline): GTSNPN, SVGIG (reference sequence). The CDR3 nucleotides read TGTGCCTTGACAGGTGGACAACTGAGCAATGAGCAGTTCTTC. Amino acid sequence: CALTGGQLSNEQFF.

This clone was seen once. CDR3 coding DNA: TGTGCCACAGGGCCGTACGAGCAGTACTTC. Translating gives CATGPYEQYF. The chain recombines TRBV6-5 with TRBJ2-7, with TRBD1 as a possible D gene (5 bases). V was trimmed by 10 bases and J by 4 bases, leaving 8 bases between them. Germline assignment: CDR1 MNHEY and CDR2 SVGAGI. The CDR3 consists of 10 residues.

The chain carries TRBV7-8 and TRBJ2-5; a possible D gene is TRBD1 (6 bases). The CDR3 is made up of 15 amino acids. In germline, CDR1 is SGHVS, CDR2 FQNEAQ. Deletions cut 5 bases from V and 4 bases from J, with 17 bases between. For the CDR3, the DNA is TGTGCCAGCAGCCGCTGGGGGCGAGAGGGAGAGACCCAGTACTTC. It yields the protein CASSRWGREGETQYF. The full variable domain, in which reference TRBV7-8 and TRBJ2-5 provide the parts outside the CDR3, is GAGVSQSPRYKVAKRGQDVALRCDPISGHVSLFWYQQALGQGPEFLTYFQNEAQLDKSGLPSDRFFAERPEGSVSTLKIQRTQQEDSAVYLCASSRWGREGETQYFGPGTRLLVL.

This chain joins TRBV5-8 and TRBJ2-1; the match to TRBD2 covers 8 bases. There are 17 residues in the CDR3. The J segment lost 0 bases and the V segment lost 6 bases, leaving 11 bases of the junction unmatched. Germline V gene data show CDR1 as SGHTS and CDR2 as YDEGEE. CDR3 DNA: TGTGCCAGCACCGTTCCGAGCGGGGGCCACTCCTACAATGAGCAGTTCTTC. Translation: CASTVPSGGHSYNEQFF.